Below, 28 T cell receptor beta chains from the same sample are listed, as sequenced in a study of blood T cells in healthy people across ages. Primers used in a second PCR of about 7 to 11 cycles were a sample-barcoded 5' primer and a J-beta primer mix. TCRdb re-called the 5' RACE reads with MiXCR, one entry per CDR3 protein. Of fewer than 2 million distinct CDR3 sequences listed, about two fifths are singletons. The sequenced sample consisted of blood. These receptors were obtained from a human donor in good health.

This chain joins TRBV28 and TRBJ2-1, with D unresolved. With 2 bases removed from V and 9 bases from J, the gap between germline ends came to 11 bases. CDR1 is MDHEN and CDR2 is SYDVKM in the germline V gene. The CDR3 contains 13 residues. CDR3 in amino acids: CASSLRSWPEQFF. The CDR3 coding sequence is TGTGCCAGCAGTTTACGAAGTTGGCCTGAGCAGTTCTTC.

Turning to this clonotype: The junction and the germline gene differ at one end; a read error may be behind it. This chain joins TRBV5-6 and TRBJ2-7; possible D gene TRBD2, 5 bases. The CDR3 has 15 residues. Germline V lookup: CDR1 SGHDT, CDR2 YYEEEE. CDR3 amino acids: CTSSLPHSRGYEQYF. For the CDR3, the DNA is TGTACCAGCAGCTTGCCCCACAGCCGGGGCTACGAGCAGTACTTC.

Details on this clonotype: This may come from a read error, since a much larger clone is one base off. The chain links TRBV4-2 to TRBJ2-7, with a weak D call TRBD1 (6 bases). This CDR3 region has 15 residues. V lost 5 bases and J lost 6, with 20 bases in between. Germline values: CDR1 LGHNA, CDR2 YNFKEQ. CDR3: CASSAHRQESGEQYF. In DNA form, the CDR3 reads TGTGCCAGCAGCGCGCACAGACAGGAGAGCGGCGAGCAGTACTTC.

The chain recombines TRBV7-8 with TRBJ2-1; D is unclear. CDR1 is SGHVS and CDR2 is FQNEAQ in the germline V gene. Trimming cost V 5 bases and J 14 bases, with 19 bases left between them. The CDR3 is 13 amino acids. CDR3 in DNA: TGTGCCAGCAGCCCCCCGCAGATCCTCGATGAGTTCTTC. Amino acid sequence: CASSPPQILDEFF.

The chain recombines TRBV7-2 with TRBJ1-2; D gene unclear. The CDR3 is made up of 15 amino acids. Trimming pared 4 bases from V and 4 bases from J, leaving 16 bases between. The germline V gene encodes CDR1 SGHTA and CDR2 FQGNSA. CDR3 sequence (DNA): TGTGCCAGCAGCTCCGGTCGCGGAGGGCTCTATGGCTACACCTTC. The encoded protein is CASSSGRGGLYGYTF. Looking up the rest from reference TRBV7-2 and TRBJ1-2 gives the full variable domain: GAGVSQSPSNKVTEKGKDVELRCDPISGHTALYWYRQSLGQGLEFLIYFQGNSAPDKSGLPSDRFSAERTGGSVSTLTIQRTQQEDSAVYLCASSSGRGGLYGYTFGSGTRLTVV.

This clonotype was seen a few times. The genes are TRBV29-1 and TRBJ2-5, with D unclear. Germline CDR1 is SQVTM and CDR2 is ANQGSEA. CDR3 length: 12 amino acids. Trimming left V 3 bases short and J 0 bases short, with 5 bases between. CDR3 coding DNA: TGCAGCGTTGACTTCTACCAAGAGACCCAGTACTTC. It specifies CSVDFYQETQYF.

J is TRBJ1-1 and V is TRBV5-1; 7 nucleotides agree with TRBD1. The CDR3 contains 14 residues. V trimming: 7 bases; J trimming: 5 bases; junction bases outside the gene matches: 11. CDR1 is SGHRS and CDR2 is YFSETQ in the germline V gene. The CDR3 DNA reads TGCGCCAGCGGACAAGGGGGCGAGGGGACTGAAGCTTTCTTT. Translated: CASGQGGEGTEAFF.

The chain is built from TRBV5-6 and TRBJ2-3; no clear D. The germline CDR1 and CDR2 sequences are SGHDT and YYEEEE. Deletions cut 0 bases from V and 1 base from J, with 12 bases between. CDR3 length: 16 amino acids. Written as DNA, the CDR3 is TGTGCCAGCAGCTTGGCCCTGGGTGAGGGCACAGATACGCAGTATTTT. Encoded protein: CASSLALGEGTDTQYF.

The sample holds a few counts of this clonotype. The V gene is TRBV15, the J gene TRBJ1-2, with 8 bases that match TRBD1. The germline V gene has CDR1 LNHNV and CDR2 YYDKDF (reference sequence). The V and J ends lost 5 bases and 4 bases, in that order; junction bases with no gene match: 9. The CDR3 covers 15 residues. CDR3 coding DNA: TGTGCCACCAGCCCACAAAAGGGGACAGGCTATGGCTACACCTTC. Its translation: CATSPQKGTGYGYTF.

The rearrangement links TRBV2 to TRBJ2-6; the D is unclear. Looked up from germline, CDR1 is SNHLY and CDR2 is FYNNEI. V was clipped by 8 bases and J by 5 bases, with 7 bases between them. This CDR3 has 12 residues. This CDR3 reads CASLVRANVLTF. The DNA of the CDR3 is TGTGCCAGCCTTGTTAGGGCCAACGTCCTGACTTTC.

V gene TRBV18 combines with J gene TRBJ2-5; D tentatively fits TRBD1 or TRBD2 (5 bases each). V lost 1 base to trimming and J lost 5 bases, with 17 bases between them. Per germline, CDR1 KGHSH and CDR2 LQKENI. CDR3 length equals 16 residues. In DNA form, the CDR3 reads TGTGCCAGCTCACCACAGCGGTCCCCCGAGGGGGAGACCCAGTACTTC. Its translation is CASSPQRSPEGETQYF.

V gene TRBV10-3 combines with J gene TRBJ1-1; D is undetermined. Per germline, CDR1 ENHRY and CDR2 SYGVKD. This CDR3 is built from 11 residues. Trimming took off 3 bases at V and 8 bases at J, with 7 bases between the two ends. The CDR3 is CAISEWTEAFF. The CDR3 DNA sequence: TGTGCCATCAGTGAATGGACCGAAGCTTTCTTT.

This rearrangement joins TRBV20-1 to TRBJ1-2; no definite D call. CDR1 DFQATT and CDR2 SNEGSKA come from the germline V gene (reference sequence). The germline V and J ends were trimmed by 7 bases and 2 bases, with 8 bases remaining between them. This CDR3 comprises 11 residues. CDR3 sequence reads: CSGGPNYGYTF. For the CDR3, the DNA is TGCAGTGGCGGTCCAAACTATGGCTACACCTTC.

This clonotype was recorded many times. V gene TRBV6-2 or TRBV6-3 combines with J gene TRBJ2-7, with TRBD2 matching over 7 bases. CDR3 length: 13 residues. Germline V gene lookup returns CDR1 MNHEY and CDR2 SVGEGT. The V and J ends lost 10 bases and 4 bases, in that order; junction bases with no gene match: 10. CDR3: CATSRGVPYEQYF. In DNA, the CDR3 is TGTGCCACCTCTCGGGGGGTTCCATACGAGCAGTACTTC.

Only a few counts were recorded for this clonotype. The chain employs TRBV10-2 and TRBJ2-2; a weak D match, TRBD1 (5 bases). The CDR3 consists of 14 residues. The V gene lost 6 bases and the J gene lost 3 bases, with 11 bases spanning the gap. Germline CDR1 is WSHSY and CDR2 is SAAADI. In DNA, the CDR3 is TGCGCCAGCAGAAACAGGTTTTACACCGGGGAGCTGTTTTTT. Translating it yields CASRNRFYTGELFF.

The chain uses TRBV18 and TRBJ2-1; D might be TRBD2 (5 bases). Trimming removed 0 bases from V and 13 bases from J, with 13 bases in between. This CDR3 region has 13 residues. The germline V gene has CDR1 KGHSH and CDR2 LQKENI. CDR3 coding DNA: TGTGCCAGCTCACCACCAATGGGAGAGACCCAGTTCTTC. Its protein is CASSPPMGETQFF.

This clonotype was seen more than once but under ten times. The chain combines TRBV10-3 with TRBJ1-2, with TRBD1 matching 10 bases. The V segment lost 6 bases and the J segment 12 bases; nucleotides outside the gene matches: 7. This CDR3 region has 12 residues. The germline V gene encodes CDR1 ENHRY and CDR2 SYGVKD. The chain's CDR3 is CAISGQGEGHTF. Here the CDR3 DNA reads TGTGCCATCAGCGGACAGGGGGAAGGCCACACCTTC.

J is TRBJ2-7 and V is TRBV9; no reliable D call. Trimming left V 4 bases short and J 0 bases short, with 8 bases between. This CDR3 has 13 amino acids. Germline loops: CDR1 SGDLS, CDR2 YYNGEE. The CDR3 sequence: CASSPCHSYEQYF. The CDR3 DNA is TGTGCCAGCAGCCCCTGCCACTCCTACGAGCAGTACTTC.

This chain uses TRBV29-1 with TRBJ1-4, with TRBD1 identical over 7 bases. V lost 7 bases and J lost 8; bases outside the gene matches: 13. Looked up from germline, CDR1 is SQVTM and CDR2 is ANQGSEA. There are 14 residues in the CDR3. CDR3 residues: CSALWPGQVEKLFF. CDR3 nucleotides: TGCAGCGCCCTGTGGCCAGGACAGGTAGAAAAACTGTTTTTT.

The CDR3 reads CASSLLQQVNTEAFF. CDR3 sequence (DNA): TGTGCCAGCAGTTTACTCCAACAGGTGAACACTGAAGCTTTCTTT. V and J are TRBV6-2 or TRBV6-3 and TRBJ1-1; perhaps TRBD1 as D (5 bases). CDR1 is MNHEY, CDR2 SVGEGT, per germline. The CDR3 has 15 residues. Trimming shortened V by 4 bases and J by 0 bases, and 12 bases separated the two germline ends.

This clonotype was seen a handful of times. The CDR3 region is CSVGVDGTTNNEQFF. The DNA of the CDR3 is TGCAGCGTTGGGGTGGACGGGACTACGAACAATGAGCAGTTCTTC. This chain links TRBV29-1 with TRBJ2-1; TRBD2 aligns across 7 bases. Germline lookup yields CDR1 SQVTM and CDR2 ANQGSEA. Losses at the gene ends were 4 bases for V and 5 bases for J; bases not matched to a gene: 11. The CDR3 is made up of 15 amino acids.

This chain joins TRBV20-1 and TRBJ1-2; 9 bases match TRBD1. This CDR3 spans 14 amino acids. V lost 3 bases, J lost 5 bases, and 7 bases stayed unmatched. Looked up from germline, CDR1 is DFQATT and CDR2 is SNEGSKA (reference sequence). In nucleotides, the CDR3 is TGCAGTGCTAGCCCCCTGGGACAGGGTTATGGCTACACCTTC. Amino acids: CSASPLGQGYGYTF.

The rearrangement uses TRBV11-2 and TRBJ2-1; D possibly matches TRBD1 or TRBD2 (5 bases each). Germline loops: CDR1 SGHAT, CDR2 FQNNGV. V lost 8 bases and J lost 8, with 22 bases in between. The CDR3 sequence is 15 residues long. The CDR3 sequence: CASLSRGVERDEQFF. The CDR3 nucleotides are TGTGCCAGCTTGTCGAGGGGCGTAGAAAGGGATGAGCAGTTCTTC.

This CDR3 is CASSPPVVSPYYGYTF. For the CDR3, the DNA is TGTGCCAGCAGCCCCCCGGTCGTTAGCCCCTACTATGGCTACACCTTC. V and J are TRBV7-9 and TRBJ1-2, with D unclear. The CDR3 loop spans 16 amino acids. The V gene's germline CDR1 is SEHNR and CDR2 FQNEAQ (reference sequence). Trimming took off 5 bases at V and 3 bases at J, with 19 bases between the two ends.

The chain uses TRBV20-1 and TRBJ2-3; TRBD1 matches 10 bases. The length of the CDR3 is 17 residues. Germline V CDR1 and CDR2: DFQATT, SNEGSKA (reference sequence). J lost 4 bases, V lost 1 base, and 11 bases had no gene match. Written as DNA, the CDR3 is TGCAGTGCTAGAGCCAAGACCGGGACAGGGGCCGCAGATACGCAGTATTTT. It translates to CSARAKTGTGAADTQYF.

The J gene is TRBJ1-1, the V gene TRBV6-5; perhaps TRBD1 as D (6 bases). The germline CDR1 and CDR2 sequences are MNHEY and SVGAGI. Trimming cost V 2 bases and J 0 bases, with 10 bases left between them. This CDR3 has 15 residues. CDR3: CASSYMGGMNTEAFF. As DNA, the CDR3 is TGTGCCAGCAGTTACATGGGGGGCATGAACACTGAAGCTTTCTTT.

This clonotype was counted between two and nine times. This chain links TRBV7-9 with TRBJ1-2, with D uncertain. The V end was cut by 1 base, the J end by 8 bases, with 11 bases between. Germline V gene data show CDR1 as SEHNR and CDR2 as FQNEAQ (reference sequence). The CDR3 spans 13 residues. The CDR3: CASSLEDGGGYTF. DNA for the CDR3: TGTGCCAGCAGCTTAGAGGACGGAGGCGGCTACACCTTC.

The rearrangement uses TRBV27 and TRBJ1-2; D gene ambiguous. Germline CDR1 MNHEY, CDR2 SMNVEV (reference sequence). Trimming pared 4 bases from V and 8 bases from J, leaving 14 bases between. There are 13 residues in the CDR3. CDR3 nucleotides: TGTGCCAGCAGTTCCACCCTTAGCTTGGGCTACACCTTC. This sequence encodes CASSSTLSLGYTF.